What follows are 10 T cell receptor beta chains derived from one specimen sequenced in a study of shared clonotypes between healthy human individuals. Here immunoSEQ multiplex PCR was the method, and the copy in TCRdb shows in-frame clones only, minus some. The top ten hold 13% of the sample, which has hundreds of thousands of clones, around 79% seen once. The sample was PBMCs. These receptors were collected from a woman aged 40 to 50 in good health. Some clones in this sample may be carry-over from other donors' samples.

The J gene is TRBJ1-2, the V gene TRBV11-2; D remains ambiguous. Germline CDR1 and CDR2: SGHAT and FQNNGV. V was shortened by 4 bases and J by 0 bases, with 12 bases between the two germline ends. The CDR3 totals 15 residues. CDR3 amino acids: CASSYRELPNYGYTF. The CDR3 bases are TGTGCCAGCAGCTATAGGGAGCTTCCTAACTATGGCTACACCTTC.

This clone was seen a single time. The chain is built from TRBV5-1 and TRBJ2-1; D possibly uses TRBD1 or TRBD2 (5 bases each). This CDR3 has 17 residues. The V gene lost 0 bases and the J gene lost 0 bases, with 13 bases spanning the gap. Germline loops: CDR1 SGHRS, CDR2 YFSETQ. The CDR3 reads CASSLEPLGTSYNEQFF. In DNA form, the CDR3 reads TGCGCCAGCAGCTTGGAGCCGCTTGGGACCTCCTACAATGAGCAGTTCTTC.

In regard to this clone: Other DNA sequences from this sample encode an identical CDR3 as well. V and J are TRBV27 and TRBJ2-6; D gene uncertain. With 2 bases removed from V and 4 bases from J, the gap between germline ends came to 3 bases. This CDR3 is built from 13 residues. Germline V gene data show CDR1 as MNHEY and CDR2 as SMNVEV (reference sequence). This CDR3 reads CASSLTGANVLTF. The CDR3 bases are TGTGCCAGCAGTTTAACCGGGGCCAACGTCCTGACTTTC.

The J gene is TRBJ1-1, the V gene TRBV18; D gene uncertain. Deletions cut 4 bases from V and 6 bases from J, with 15 bases between. This CDR3 is 14 amino acids long. Germline V gives CDR1 KGHSH, CDR2 LQKENI. CDR3: CASSLFDRFSEAFF. The DNA of the CDR3 is TGTGCCAGCTCACTTTTTGATCGGTTTTCTGAAGCTTTCTTT.

The rearrangement joins TRBV29-1 to TRBJ2-1, with D hard to call. The CDR3 is made up of 11 amino acids. Germline lookup yields CDR1 SQVTM and CDR2 ANQGSEA. The CDR3, as DNA: TGCGGCACCAGGAACGGCAATGAGCAGTTCTTC. Its protein product is CGTRNGNEQFF.

In this sample, this clone turned up once. The rearrangement links TRBV7-9 to TRBJ2-3; 10 bases are shared with TRBD2. V was pared by 4 bases and J by 3 bases, with 4 bases of the junction left unmatched. The CDR3 consists of 15 residues. Germline CDR1 SEHNR, CDR2 FQNEAQ (reference sequence). The CDR3 spells CASSSGTSVTDTQYF. For the CDR3, the DNA is TGTGCCAGCAGCTCCGGGACTAGCGTTACAGATACGCAGTATTTT.

This clone was recorded once. This sequence joins TRBV19 and TRBJ1-2, with a weak D call TRBD1 (6 bases). The CDR3 has 14 residues. Trimming took 0 bases from V and 4 from J, leaving 9 bases between them. Germline V gene data show CDR1 as LNHDA and CDR2 as SQIVND (reference sequence). This CDR3 is CASSIEGQLYGYTF. The CDR3 DNA reads as TGTGCCAGTAGTATAGAAGGACAGCTCTATGGCTACACCTTC.

The chain is built from TRBV5-1 and TRBJ1-2; D is uncertain. This CDR3 comprises 13 residues. V lost 4 bases to trimming and J lost 7 bases, with 14 bases between them. Germline CDR1 and CDR2: SGHRS and YFSETQ. This CDR3 reads CASSLDGASGYTF. The DNA for the CDR3 is TGCGCCAGCAGCCTGGACGGAGCGAGTGGCTACACCTTC.

DNA of the CDR3: TGTGCCAGCAGCCAAGAACAGGAGAATGAGCAGTTCTTC. Translating it yields CASSQEQENEQFF. The chain recombines TRBV4-2 with TRBJ2-1, with D perhaps TRBD1 (5 bases). Between the trimmed V and J ends, which lost 0 bases and 7 bases, there was a span of 7 bases. CDR1 and CDR2 from the germline V gene are LGHNA and YNFKEQ. The CDR3 has 13 residues.

This clone was counted between two and nine times. The gene calls are TRBV6-6 and TRBJ1-1; 9 bases agree with TRBD1. Germline assignment: CDR1 MNHNY and CDR2 SVGAGI (reference sequence). CDR3 length: 15 amino acids. J gave up 6 bases and V 5 bases, and 10 bases lay outside the gene matches. DNA for the CDR3: TGTGCCAGCAGTCCATCCGGGACAGGGACCTCTGAAGCTTTCTTT. Translating it yields CASSPSGTGTSEAFF.